This T cell receptor (beta chain) originates from a study of T cell changes during pregnancy in multiple sclerosis. The method was immunoSEQ multiplex PCR; TCRdb's version includes in-frame clones alone and lacks a portion of them. The sample carries 30,000 or so clones, more than 90% recorded once. The table lists this clone with a few counts. The sample here was CD4+ T cells from peripheral blood mononuclear cells, taken in the second trimester of pregnancy. The clonotype was recovered from a female donor in good health, enrolled as a control in a pregnancy study.

CDR3 sequence: CAWRGRGFNQPQHF. Written as DNA, the CDR3 is TGTGCCTGGCGAGGACGGGGGTTCAATCAGCCCCAGCATTTT. The V and J genes are TRBV30 and TRBJ1-5; perhaps TRBD1 as D (5 bases). Germline V gene sequence: CDR1 GTSNPN, CDR2 SVGIG (reference sequence). Trimming took off 5 bases at V and 3 bases at J, with 14 bases between the two ends. The CDR3 is 14 amino acids.